These 20 T cell receptor beta chains were sequenced from one sample in a study of T cells after somatic rescue of genetic block. Clones were sequenced by immunoSEQ multiplex PCR, and TCRdb holds only the in-frame ones, with some missing. The sample has roughly 58,000 clones; around 96% are singletons. Sequenced sample: peripheral blood mononuclear cells (PBMCs). Receptors were obtained from a child less than two years old.

This chain joins TRBV5-4 and TRBJ2-2; TRBD2 matches at 13 bases. CDR1 and CDR2 from the germline V gene are SGHNT and YYREEE (reference sequence). The CDR3 has 16 amino acids. Unmatched junction bases numbered 7, after V lost 2 bases and J lost 9 bases. The CDR3 is CASSFWTSGSYRELFF. The CDR3 nucleotides are TGTGCCAGCAGCTTCTGGACTAGCGGGAGTTACAGGGAGCTGTTTTTT.

V gene TRBV7-9 combines with J gene TRBJ1-1; 12 bases fit TRBD1. The V segment lost 5 bases and the J segment 1 base; nucleotides outside the gene matches: 5. Germline lookup yields CDR1 SEHNR and CDR2 FQNEAQ (reference sequence). The CDR3 is 16 residues long. The chain's CDR3 is CASSPPGQGANTEAFF. The CDR3, as DNA: TGTGCCAGCAGCCCCCCGGGACAGGGGGCGAACACTGAAGCTTTCTTT.

The chain carries TRBV20-1 and TRBJ2-1, with D perhaps matching TRBD1 (6 bases). The CDR3 extends over 11 amino acids. V was cut by 5 bases and J by 5 bases, with 7 bases left in between. Per germline, CDR1 DFQATT and CDR2 SNEGSKA (reference sequence). DNA for the CDR3: TGCAGTGCTGACAGGCACAATGAGCAGTTCTTC. Protein: CSADRHNEQFF.

This chain links TRBV6-6 with TRBJ2-7; 9 nucleotides agree with TRBD1. From germline, CDR1 is MNHNY and CDR2 SVGAGI (reference sequence). After removal of 2 bases from V and 5 bases from J, the junction contained 4 bases not matched to a gene. This CDR3 comprises 14 residues. CDR3 sequence: CASSYPGTGNEQYF. The CDR3 DNA reads as TGTGCCAGCAGTTACCCTGGGACAGGGAACGAGCAGTACTTC.

This chain uses TRBV4-2 with TRBJ1-6; D uncertain. Trimming took 2 bases from V and 14 from J, leaving 10 bases between them. The CDR3 has 12 residues. CDR1 is LGHNA, CDR2 YNFKEQ, per germline. The CDR3 loop reads CASSQYTESLHF. CDR3 coding DNA: TGTGCCAGCAGCCAATATACGGAGTCCCTCCACTTT.

The J gene is TRBJ1-1, the V gene TRBV7-3; 7 positions agree with TRBD1. Germline CDR1 SGHTA, CDR2 FQGTGA. This CDR3 comprises 14 residues. Trimming took 5 bases from V and 1 from J; bases not matched to a gene: 4. The CDR3 bases are TGTGCCAGCAGCCTCGGGACAGCGAACACTGAAGCTTTCTTT. This translates into CASSLGTANTEAFF.

The J gene is TRBJ1-4, the V gene TRBV4-3; a possible D gene is TRBD1 (5 bases). The CDR3 is made up of 14 amino acids. Trimming took off 4 bases at V and 8 bases at J, with 14 bases between the two ends. The V gene's germline CDR1 is LGHNA and CDR2 YSLEER. The CDR3 region is CASSPRGWEEKLFF. In DNA, the CDR3 is TGCGCCAGCAGCCCTAGGGGCTGGGAGGAAAAACTGTTTTTT.

The chain joins TRBV5-1 to TRBJ1-6; D might be TRBD1 (5 bases). The CDR3 is 17 residues long. CDR1 is SGHRS, CDR2 YFSETQ, per germline. V lost 5 bases, J lost 0 bases, and 15 bases lay in between. This chain's CDR3 is CASRGDGAGSYNSPLHF. DNA for the CDR3: TGCGCCAGCAGGGGTGATGGGGCCGGCTCCTATAATTCACCCCTCCACTTT.

V and J are TRBV4-3 and TRBJ1-3, with TRBD1 as a possible D gene (6 bases). V was clipped by 5 bases and J by 2 bases, with 13 bases between them. The CDR3 extends over 15 amino acids. The germline V gene encodes CDR1 LGHNA and CDR2 YSLEER. The CDR3 DNA follows: TGCGCCAGCAGCTATTACAGGGAGACTGGAAACACCATATATTTT. It encodes CASSYYRETGNTIYF.

V and J are TRBV6-5 and TRBJ2-7; D is ambiguous. Germline CDR1 is MNHEY and CDR2 is SVGAGI. Deletions cut 0 bases from V and 3 bases from J, with 6 bases between. The CDR3 runs to 13 residues. CDR3 loop: CASSYSAGYEQYF. The CDR3 bases are TGTGCCAGCAGTTACTCGGCAGGCTACGAGCAGTACTTC.

This rearrangement joins TRBV5-4 to TRBJ2-6, with D perhaps matching TRBD2 (5 bases). V lost 2 bases and J 0 bases, leaving 9 bases between the germline ends. Germline CDR1 is SGHNT and CDR2 is YYREEE (reference sequence). The CDR3 is made up of 16 amino acids. CDR3 region: CASSLGGSSGANVLTF. In DNA form, the CDR3 reads TGTGCCAGCAGCTTAGGAGGCTCCTCTGGGGCCAACGTCCTGACTTTC.

V is TRBV28 and J is TRBJ2-7; 10 bases map to TRBD1. Looked up from germline, CDR1 is MDHEN and CDR2 is SYDVKM. V dropped 4 bases and J dropped 6; count of bases not matched to a gene: 0. The CDR3 runs to 12 residues. CDR3 DNA: TGTGCCAGCAGTTGGGACAGGGGCGAGCAGTACTTC. Translated: CASSWDRGEQYF.

The chain carries TRBV4-1 and TRBJ2-2, with 10 bases matching TRBD2. The CDR3 contains 16 residues. With 0 bases clipped from V and 3 bases from J, the junction kept 1 base outside the gene matches. Germline CDR1 MGHRA, CDR2 YSYEKL. As DNA, the CDR3 is TGCGCCAGCAGCCAAGAGACTAGCGGGCACACCGGGGAGCTGTTTTTT. The encoded protein is CASSQETSGHTGELFF.

The V call is TRBV16, the J call TRBJ1-2; 9 nucleotides align to TRBD1. Looked up from germline, CDR1 is KGHSY and CDR2 is FQNENV. Trimming at V came to 2 bases and at J to 8 bases, leaving 9 bases not matched to a gene. The CDR3 loop spans 15 amino acids. The CDR3 region has the DNA TGTGCCAGCAGCCAAATCGGGACAGGGACGGGGGGCTACACCTTC. This sequence encodes CASSQIGTGTGGYTF.

V usage is TRBV5-1 and J usage is TRBJ1-2; D is uncertain. Trimming pared 1 base from V and 0 bases from J, leaving 4 bases between. The CDR3 loop spans 13 amino acids. Germline V gene sequence: CDR1 SGHRS, CDR2 YFSETQ. The CDR3 is CASSLSTNYGYTF. DNA for the CDR3: TGCGCCAGCAGCTTGTCAACTAACTATGGCTACACCTTC.

The J gene is TRBJ1-2, the V gene TRBV5-1; D might be TRBD1 (5 bases). Germline V gene sequence: CDR1 SGHRS, CDR2 YFSETQ. CDR3 length equals 13 residues. V was clipped by 4 bases and J by 1 base, with 8 bases between them. CDR3: CASSGTVNYGYTF. DNA for the CDR3: TGCGCCAGCAGCGGGACGGTTAACTATGGCTACACCTTC.

The rearrangement joins TRBV28 to TRBJ1-5; unclear D gene. The CDR3 extends over 14 amino acids. The V and J ends lost 6 bases and 0 bases respectively, with 9 bases between them. The germline gives CDR1 MDHEN, CDR2 SYDVKM. The CDR3 protein is CASSRPNSNQPQHF. The DNA of the CDR3 is TGTGCCAGCAGCCGGCCAAATAGCAATCAGCCCCAGCATTTT.

The chain employs TRBV4-2 and TRBJ2-7, with 8 positions matching TRBD1. Germline V gene lookup returns CDR1 LGHNA and CDR2 YNFKEQ. The CDR3 has 14 residues. The V and J ends lost 1 base and 3 bases, in that order; junction bases with no gene match: 2. CDR3 sequence reads: CASSQAGTGYEQYF. CDR3 in DNA: TGTGCCAGCAGCCAAGCCGGGACAGGCTACGAGCAGTACTTC.

The rearrangement joins TRBV4-1 to TRBJ2-3; 12 nucleotides line up with TRBD2. This CDR3 is built from 15 residues. Germline CDR1 MGHRA, CDR2 YSYEKL. V dropped 4 bases and J dropped 5; count of bases not matched to a gene: 4. The CDR3 sequence: CASSRLAGVQDTQYF. CDR3 sequence (DNA): TGCGCCAGCAGCCGACTAGCGGGAGTCCAAGATACGCAGTATTTT.

The genes are TRBV7-3 and TRBJ2-1; 10 bases align to TRBD1. The CDR3 totals 16 residues. Germline V gene sequence: CDR1 SGHTA, CDR2 FQGTGA. The ends lost 2 bases at V and 5 bases at J; junction bases unmatched: 6. This CDR3 reads CASSLGGTGANNEQFF. Here the CDR3 DNA reads TGTGCCAGCAGCTTAGGCGGGACAGGGGCTAACAATGAGCAGTTCTTC.